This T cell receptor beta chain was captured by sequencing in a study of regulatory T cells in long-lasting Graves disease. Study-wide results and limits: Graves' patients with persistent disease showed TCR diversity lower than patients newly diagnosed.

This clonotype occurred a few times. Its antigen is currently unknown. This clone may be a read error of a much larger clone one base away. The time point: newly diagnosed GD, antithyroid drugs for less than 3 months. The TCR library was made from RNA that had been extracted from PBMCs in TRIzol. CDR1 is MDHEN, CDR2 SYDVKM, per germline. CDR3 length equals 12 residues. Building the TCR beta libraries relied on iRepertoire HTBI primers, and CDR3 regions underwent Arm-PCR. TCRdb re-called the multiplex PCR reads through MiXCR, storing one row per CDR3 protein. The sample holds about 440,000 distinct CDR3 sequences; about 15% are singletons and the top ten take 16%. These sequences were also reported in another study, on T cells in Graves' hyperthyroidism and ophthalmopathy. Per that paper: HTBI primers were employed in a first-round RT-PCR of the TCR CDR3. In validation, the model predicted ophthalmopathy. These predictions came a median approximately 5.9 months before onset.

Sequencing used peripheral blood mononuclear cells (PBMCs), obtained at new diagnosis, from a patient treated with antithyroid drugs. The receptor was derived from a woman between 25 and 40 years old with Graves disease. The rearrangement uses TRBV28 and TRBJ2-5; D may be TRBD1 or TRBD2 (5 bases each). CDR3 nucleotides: TGTGCCAGCGGGCAGCAGGGAGAGGCCCAGTACTTC. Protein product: CASGQQGEAQYF.